The clone carrying this T cell receptor beta chain counts as medium-sized (0.01 to 0.1%). Its antigen is currently unknown. CDR3 size: 14 residues. Germline values: CDR1 MNHNY, CDR2 SVGAGI (reference sequence). The V and J ends lost 0 bases and 2 bases respectively, with 7 bases between them. Bulk tumor genomic DNA constituted the template, at around 600 ng per sample. Every primary tumor yielded several biopsies, spaced far apart, that were taken during surgery. Patients underwent curative surgery for non-small cell lung cancer (untreated and newly diagnosed). This sample is drawn from a study of immune heterogeneity within non-small cell lung tumors. General observations from the study: While identical dominant CDR3 beta clonotypes recurred across tumor sites within a patient, high-frequency clones unique to individual sites also appeared.

A first 10-cycle multiplex round used 32 V-gene and 13 J-gene primers on TCR beta CDR3. Via MiXCR, TCRdb re-called the multiplex PCR reads, giving one row per CDR3 protein. The repertoire consists of more than 9,500 distinct CDR3 sequences, with roughly a third occurring once and the leading ten covering over 9%. Sample: lung tumor tissue. V and J are TRBV6-6 and TRBJ1-2, with D unresolved. This TCR was recovered from a man in his 60s with non-small cell lung cancer. CDR3 region: CASSYSTMNYGYTF. CDR3 nucleotides: TGTGCCAGCAGTTACTCGACAATGAACTATGGCTACACCTTC.